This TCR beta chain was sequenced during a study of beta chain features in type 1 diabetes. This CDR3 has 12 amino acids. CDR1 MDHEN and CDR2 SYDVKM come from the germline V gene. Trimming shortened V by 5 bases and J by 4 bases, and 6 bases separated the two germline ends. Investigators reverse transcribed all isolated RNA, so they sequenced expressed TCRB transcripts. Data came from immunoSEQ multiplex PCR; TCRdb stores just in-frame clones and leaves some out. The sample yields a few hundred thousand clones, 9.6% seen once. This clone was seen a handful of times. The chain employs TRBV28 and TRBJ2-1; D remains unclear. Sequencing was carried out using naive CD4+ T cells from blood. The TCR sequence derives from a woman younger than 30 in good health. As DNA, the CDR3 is TGTGCCAGCAGTCCCTCTTACAATGAGCAGTTCTTC. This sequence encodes CASSPSYNEQFF.